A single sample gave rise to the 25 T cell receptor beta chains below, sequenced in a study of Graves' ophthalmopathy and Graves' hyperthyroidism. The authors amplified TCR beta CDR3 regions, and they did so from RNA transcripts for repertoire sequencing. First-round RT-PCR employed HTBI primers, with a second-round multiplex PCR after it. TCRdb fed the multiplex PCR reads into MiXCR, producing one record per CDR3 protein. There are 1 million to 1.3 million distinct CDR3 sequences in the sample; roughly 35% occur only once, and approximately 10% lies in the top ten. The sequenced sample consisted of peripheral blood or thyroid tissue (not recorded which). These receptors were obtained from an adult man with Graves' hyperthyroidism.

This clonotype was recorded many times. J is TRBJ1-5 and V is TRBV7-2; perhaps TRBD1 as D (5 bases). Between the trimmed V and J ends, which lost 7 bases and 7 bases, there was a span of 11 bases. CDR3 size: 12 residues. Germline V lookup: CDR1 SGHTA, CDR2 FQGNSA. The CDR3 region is CASNQGLQPQHF. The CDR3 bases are TGTGCCAGCAACCAGGGTTTGCAGCCCCAGCATTTT.

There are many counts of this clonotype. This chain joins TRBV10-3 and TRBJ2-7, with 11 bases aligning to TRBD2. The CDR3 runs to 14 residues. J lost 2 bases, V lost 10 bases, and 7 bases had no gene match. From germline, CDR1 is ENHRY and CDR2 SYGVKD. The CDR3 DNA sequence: TGTGCCACCAATCCGGGACTAGCGGCCTACGAGCAGTACTTC. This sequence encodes CATNPGLAAYEQYF.

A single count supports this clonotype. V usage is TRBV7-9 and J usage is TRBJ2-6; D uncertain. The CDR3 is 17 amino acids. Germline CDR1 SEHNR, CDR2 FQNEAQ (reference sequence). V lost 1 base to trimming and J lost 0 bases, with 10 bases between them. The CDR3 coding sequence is TGTGCCAGCAGCTTAGGGGCGCGGCACTCTGGGGCCAACGTCCTGACTTTC. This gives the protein CASSLGARHSGANVLTF. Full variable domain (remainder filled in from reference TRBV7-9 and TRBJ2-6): DTGVSQNPRHKITKRGQNVTFRCDPISEHNRLYWYRQTLGQGPEFLTYFQNEAQLEKSRLLSDRFSAERPKGSFSTLEIQRTEQGDSAMYLCASSLGARHSGANVLTFGAGSRLTVL.

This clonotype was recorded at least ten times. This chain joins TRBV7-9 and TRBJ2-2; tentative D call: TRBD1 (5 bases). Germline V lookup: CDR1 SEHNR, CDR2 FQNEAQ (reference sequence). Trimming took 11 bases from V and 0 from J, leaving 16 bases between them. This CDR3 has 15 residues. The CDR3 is CAATPGATNTGELFF. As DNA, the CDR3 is TGTGCCGCAACCCCTGGGGCCACGAACACCGGGGAGCTGTTTTTT.

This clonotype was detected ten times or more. DNA for the CDR3: TGTGCCAGCAGCCGGATATCCTACGAGCAGTACTTC. It translates to CASSRISYEQYF. The V and J genes are TRBV12-3 or TRBV12-4 and TRBJ2-7; D is undetermined. This CDR3 contains 12 residues. V was cut by 6 bases and J by 1 base, with 7 bases left in between.

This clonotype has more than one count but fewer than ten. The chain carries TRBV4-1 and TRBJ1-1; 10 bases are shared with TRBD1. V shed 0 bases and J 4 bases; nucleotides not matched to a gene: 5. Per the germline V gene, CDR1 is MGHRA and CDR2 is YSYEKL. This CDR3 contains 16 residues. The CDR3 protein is CASSQERGQGSTEAFF. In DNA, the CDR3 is TGCGCCAGCAGCCAAGAAAGGGGACAGGGGAGCACTGAAGCTTTCTTT.

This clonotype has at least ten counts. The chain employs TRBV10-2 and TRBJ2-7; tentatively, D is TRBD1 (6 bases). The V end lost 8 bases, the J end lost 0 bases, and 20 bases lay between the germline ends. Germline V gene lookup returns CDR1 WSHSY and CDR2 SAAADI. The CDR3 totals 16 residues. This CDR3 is CASSEGQDGISYEQYF. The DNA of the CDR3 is TGCGCCAGCTCCGAGGGACAAGACGGGATCTCCTACGAGCAGTACTTC.

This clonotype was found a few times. As DNA, the CDR3 is TGCGCCAGCAGCCAAGGAATAACAGGGATACAGGGCTACACCTTC. It is translated as CASSQGITGIQGYTF. The gene calls are TRBV4-3 and TRBJ1-2; a possible D gene is TRBD1 (6 bases). Germline CDR1 LGHNA, CDR2 YSLEER. CDR3 length: 15 amino acids. The V end lost 1 base, the J end lost 8 bases, and 17 bases lay between the germline ends.

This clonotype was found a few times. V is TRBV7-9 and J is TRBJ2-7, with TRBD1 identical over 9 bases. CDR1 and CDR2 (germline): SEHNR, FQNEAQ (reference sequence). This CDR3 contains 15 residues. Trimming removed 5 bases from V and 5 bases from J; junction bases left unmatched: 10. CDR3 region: CASSRTGTGTNEQYF. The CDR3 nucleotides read TGTGCCAGCAGCAGAACCGGGACAGGGACCAACGAGCAGTACTTC.

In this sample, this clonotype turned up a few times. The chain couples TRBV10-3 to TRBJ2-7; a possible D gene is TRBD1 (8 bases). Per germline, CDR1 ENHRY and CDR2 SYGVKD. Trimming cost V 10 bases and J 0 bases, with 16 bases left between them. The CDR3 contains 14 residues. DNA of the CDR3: TGTGCCAGCGGGGACAGGACTAGCTCCTACGAGCAGTACTTC. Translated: CASGDRTSSYEQYF.

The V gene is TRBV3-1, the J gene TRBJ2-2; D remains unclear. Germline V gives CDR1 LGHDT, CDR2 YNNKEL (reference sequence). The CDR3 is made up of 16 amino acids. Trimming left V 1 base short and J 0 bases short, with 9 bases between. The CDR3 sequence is CASSQAFGSNTGELFF. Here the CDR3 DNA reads TGTGCCAGCAGCCAAGCTTTTGGCTCGAACACCGGGGAGCTGTTTTTT.

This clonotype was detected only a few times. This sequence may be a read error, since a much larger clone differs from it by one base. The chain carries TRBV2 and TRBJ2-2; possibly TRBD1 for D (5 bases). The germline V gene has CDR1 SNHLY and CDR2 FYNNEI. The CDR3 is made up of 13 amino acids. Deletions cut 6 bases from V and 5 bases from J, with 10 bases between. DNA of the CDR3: TGTGCCAGCAGGGCCGCAGGGACCGGGGAGCTGTTTTTT. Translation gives CASRAAGTGELFF.

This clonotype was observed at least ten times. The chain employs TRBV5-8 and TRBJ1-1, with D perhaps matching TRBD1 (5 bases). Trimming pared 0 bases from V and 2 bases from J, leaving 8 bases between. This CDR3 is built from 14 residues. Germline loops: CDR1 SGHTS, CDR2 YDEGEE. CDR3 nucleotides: TGTGCCAGCAGCTTGGCCGACAGAAACACTGAAGCTTTCTTT. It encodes CASSLADRNTEAFF.

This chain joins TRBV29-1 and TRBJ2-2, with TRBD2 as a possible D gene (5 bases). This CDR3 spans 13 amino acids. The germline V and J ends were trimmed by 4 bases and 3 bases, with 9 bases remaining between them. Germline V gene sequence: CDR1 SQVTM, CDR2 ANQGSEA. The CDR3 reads CSVAEGYTGELFF. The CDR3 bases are TGCAGCGTTGCTGAGGGCTACACCGGGGAGCTGTTTTTT.

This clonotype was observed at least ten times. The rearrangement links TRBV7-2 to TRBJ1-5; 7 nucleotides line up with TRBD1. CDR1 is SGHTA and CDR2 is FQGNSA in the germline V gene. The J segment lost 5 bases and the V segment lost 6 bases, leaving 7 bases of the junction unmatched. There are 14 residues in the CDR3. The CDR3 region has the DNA TGTGCCAGCAGTCCACAGGGGAGGTATCAGCCCCAGCATTTT. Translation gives CASSPQGRYQPQHF.

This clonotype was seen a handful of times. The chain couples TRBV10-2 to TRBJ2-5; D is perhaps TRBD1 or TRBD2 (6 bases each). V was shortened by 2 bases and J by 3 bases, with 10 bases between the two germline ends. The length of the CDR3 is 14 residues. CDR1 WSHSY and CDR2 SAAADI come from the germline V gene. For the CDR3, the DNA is TGCGCCAGCAGTGAGGACGGGGGCGAAGAGACCCAGTACTTC. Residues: CASSEDGGEETQYF.

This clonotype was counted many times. The CDR3 reads CATSSHSTGSQPQHF. The CDR3 nucleotides read TGTGCCACCAGCAGCCACTCGACAGGGAGTCAGCCCCAGCATTTT. This sequence joins TRBV15 and TRBJ1-5; 7 bases line up with TRBD1. The germline CDR1 and CDR2 sequences are LNHNV and YYDKDF (reference sequence). The trim removed 3 bases at V and 6 bases at J, leaving 8 bases unmatched. CDR3 size: 15 residues.

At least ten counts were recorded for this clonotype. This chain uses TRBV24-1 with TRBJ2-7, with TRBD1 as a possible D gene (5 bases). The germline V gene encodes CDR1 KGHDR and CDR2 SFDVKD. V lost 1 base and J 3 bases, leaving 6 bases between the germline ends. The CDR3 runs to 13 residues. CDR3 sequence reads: CATSDFDSYEQYF. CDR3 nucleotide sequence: TGTGCCACCAGTGATTTCGACAGCTACGAGCAGTACTTC.

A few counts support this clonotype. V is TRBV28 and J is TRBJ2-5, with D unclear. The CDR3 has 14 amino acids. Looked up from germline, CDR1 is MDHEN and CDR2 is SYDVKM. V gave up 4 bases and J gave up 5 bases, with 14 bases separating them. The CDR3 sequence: CASSSQVEMETQYF. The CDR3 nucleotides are TGTGCCAGCAGTTCCCAGGTGGAAATGGAGACCCAGTACTTC.

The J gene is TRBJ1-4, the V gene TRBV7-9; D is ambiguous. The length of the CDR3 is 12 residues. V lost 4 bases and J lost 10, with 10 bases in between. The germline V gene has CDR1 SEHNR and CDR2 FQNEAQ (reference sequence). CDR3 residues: CASSSRTVKLFF. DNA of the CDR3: TGTGCCAGCAGCTCTCGGACGGTAAAACTGTTTTTT.

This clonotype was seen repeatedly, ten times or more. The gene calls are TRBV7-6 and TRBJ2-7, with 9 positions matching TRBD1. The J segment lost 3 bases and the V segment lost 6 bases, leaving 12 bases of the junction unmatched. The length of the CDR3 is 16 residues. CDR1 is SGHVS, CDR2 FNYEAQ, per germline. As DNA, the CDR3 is TGTGCCAGCAGTCAAGAAGAAGGACAGGGGAACTACGAGCAGTACTTC. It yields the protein CASSQEEGQGNYEQYF. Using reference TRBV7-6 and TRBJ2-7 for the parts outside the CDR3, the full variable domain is GAGVSQSPRYKVTKRGQDVALRCDPISGHVSLYWYRQALGQGPEFLTYFNYEAQQDKSGLPNDRFSAERPEGSISTLTIQRTEQRDSAMYRCASSQEEGQGNYEQYFGPGTRLTVT.

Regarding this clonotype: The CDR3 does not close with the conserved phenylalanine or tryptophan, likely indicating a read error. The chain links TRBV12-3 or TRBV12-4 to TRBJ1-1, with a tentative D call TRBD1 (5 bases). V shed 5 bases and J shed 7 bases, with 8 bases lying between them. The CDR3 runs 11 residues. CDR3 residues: CASSPGREAFL. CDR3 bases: TGTGCCAGCAGTCCGGGACGTGAAGCTTTCCTT.

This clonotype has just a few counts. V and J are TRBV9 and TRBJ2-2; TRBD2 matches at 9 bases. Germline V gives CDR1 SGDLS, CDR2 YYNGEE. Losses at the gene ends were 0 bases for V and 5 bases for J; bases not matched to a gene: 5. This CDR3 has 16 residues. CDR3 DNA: TGTGCCAGCAGCGTAGGTCCTAGCGGGAATACCGGGGAGCTGTTTTTT. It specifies CASSVGPSGNTGELFF.

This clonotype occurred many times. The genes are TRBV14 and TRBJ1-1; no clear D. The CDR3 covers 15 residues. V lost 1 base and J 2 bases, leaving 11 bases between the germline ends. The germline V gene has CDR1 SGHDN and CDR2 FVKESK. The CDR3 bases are TGTGCCAGCAGCCAAGTAAAGGGATTTAACACTGAAGCTTTCTTT. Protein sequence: CASSQVKGFNTEAFF. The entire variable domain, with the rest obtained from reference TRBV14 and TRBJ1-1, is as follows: EAGVTQFPSHSVIEKGQTVTLRCDPISGHDNLYWYRRVMGKEIKFLLHFVKESKQDESGMPNNRFLAERTGGTYSTLKVQPAELEDSGVYFCASSQVKGFNTEAFFGQGTRLTVV.

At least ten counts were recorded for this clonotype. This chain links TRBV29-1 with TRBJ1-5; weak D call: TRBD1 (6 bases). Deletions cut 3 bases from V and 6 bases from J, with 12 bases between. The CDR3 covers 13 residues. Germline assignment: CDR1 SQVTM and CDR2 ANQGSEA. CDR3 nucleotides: TGCAGCGTTGATAACGGGGGCGGTCAGCCCCAGCATTTT. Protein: CSVDNGGGQPQHF.